This record covers a single T cell receptor beta chain. What it binds is unknown. Naive CD8 cells lacked CD45RO and underwent positive selection for CCR7, leaving out terminally differentiated effector memory CD45RA+ cells. Original handling: Filtering differed, since immunoSEQ gave only junction sequences and no quality scores. Produced via immunoSEQ multiplex PCR; TCRdb's table is partial and in-frame only. V and J calls and clone size come straight from that table; D and trimming were deduced from the DNA. The sample yields about 580,000 clones, 98% seen once. Germline CDR1 is WNHNN and CDR2 is SYGVQD (reference sequence). V was trimmed by 9 bases and J by 0 bases, leaving 8 bases between them. This CDR3 spans 12 amino acids. The data were taken from a study of shared clonotypes between healthy human individuals. Study-level points and caveats: The donor pool, a small one, limited the genetic and exposure-history diversity represented. It was anticipated that sequencing depth would influence how many clonotypes donors shared.

Sequenced input: naive CD8+ T cells sorted from blood. The chain is built from TRBV10-1 and TRBJ1-1; D possibly corresponds to TRBD1 (5 bases). The clonotype was recovered from a man under 40 in good health. The DNA of the CDR3 is TGCGCCAGTACAGGAGTGAACACTGAAGCTTTCTTT. Residues: CASTGVNTEAFF.